This TCR beta chain emerged from a study of blood T cell repertoires in COVID-19 (dated by TCRdb to the early 2020s). Background on the whole study: The collaborator samples originated in the United States, Italy and Spain and spanned the acute and convalescent phases of COVID-19. Where HLA class I and class II types were available, the types were taken from metadata supplied by the sample provider, not from assay-based typing. The prospective study material was composed of cDNA or gDNA derived from T cells, B-cell-depleted T cells, or PBMCs. The repertoires were made available in a free public database intended to serve as a resource for research on the immune response to SARS-CoV-2. Deeply sampled blood TCRbeta repertoires from subjects exposed to, actively infected with, or recovered from COVID-19 were included in the dataset. The samples were drawn from the first 160 participants of the ongoing ImmuneRACE study and from over a thousand subjects provided by 6 global collaborators. Nearly every sample came with metadata listing a de-identified subject ID, COVID-19 status, age in years and sex.

Its CDR3 holds 15 amino acids, cysteine through phenylalanine. The retained sequence is limited to the CDR3, 45 bases, with the frame set at the first base. The germline V gene sets CDR1 to SGHRS and CDR2 to YFSETQ. V is trimmed back by 4 bases and J by 3 bases, and the junction contains 8 bases that no gene match accounts for. TCRbeta CDR3 regions were amplified from genomic DNA by means of the immunoSEQ Assay, a bias-controlled multiplex PCR. Under the source paper's analysis protocol: The number of nucleated cells in each sample was estimated from the amplification of reference gene primers within the assay. Sequence reads were collapsed and filtered to measure the absolute abundance of every unique TCRbeta CDR3 rearrangement. Productive Simpson clonality was computed per sample as the square root of Simpson's diversity index over productive rearrangements. Here the immuneACCESS table is served through TCRdb, limited to in-frame sequences with V and J called. Missing clones are a known gap in these copies; in checked studies unresolved V genes cover under half, and the rest lacks a known reason. V, J and clone size derive from that table, while D and trimming were established from the DNA sequence. For this sample there are around 300,000 clones; roughly 91% appear just once. The ten largest clonotypes hold 1% of the sample.

Details on this clone: No cognate antigen has been identified for it. Base qualities are not at hand, and no much larger clone is one base apart.

Whole blood was collected in K2EDTA tubes by collaborating institutions according to the institutions' own protocols. For TCRbeta analysis, collaborator samples were shipped as frozen whole blood, as isolated PBMCs, or as DNA extracted from either sample type. Here is what the overall study found, with its caveats: The quantity of clinical and demographic metadata differed by source and by participant and was supplied without curation.

This sequence was found in a man between 45 and 60 years old with active or convalescent COVID-19. Recombination joined TRBV5-1 with TRBJ1-1; 8 central bases correspond to TRBD1. Sequencing was done on a sample of peripheral blood. The CDR3 protein is CASSPWTGYDTEAFF. The bases are TGCGCCAGCAGCCCTTGGACAGGGTACGACACTGAAGCTTTCTTT.